Shown below are 7 T cell receptor beta chains from a single sample sequenced in a study of response to subunit inactivated influenza vaccine. TCRdb re-derived calls from the RT-PCR reads in MiXCR, one entry per CDR3 protein. Among about 190,000 distinct CDR3 sequences, over 13% were seen once, and the ten largest hold about 25%. The specimen was CD8+ T cells sorted from PBMCs, collected more than 4 days after vaccination. The source of these receptors is a man aged 50 or older who received an inactivated influenza vaccine.

The chain has TRBV4-3 and TRBJ2-7; 11 bases map to TRBD1. Unmatched junction bases numbered 5, after V lost 0 bases and J lost 4 bases. From germline, CDR1 is LGHNA and CDR2 YSLEER. The CDR3 sequence is 16 residues long. CDR3 in amino acids: CASSQDVGTGGYEQYF. The CDR3 DNA is TGCGCCAGCAGCCAAGATGTGGGGACAGGGGGTTACGAGCAGTACTTC.

The V gene is TRBV20-1, the J gene TRBJ2-5, with no clear D. The V and J ends lost 6 bases and 5 bases respectively, with 19 bases between them. The CDR3 has 14 amino acids. The germline gives CDR1 DFQATT, CDR2 SNEGSKA (reference sequence). The CDR3 spells CSALGNPRTETQYF. The CDR3 DNA reads TGCAGTGCCCTGGGGAATCCGCGGACGGAGACCCAGTACTTC.

This clonotype was recorded many times. The rearrangement links TRBV28 to TRBJ2-3, with D perhaps TRBD1 or TRBD2 (6 bases each). Germline V gene lookup returns CDR1 MDHEN and CDR2 SYDVKM. This CDR3 is built from 15 residues. V lost 6 bases to trimming and J lost 4 bases, with 17 bases between them. The CDR3 loop is CASSPLGGPADTQYF. The CDR3 DNA sequence: TGTGCCAGCAGCCCGCTGGGGGGCCCCGCAGATACGCAGTATTTT. The whole variable domain, filled in from reference TRBV28 and TRBJ2-3, reads DVKVTQSSRYLVKRTGEKVFLECVQDMDHENMFWYRQDPGLGLRLIYFSYDVKMKEKGDIPEGYSVSREKKERFSLILESASTNQTSMYLCASSPLGGPADTQYFGPGTRLTVL.

In DNA form, the CDR3 reads TGTGCCACCAGTGATTACCCTAGGGGGGGCGCGAGTGAAAAACTGTTTTTT. This translates into CATSDYPRGGASEKLFF. The chain carries TRBV24-1 and TRBJ1-4; a possible D gene is TRBD1 (6 bases). Germline loops: CDR1 KGHDR, CDR2 SFDVKD. The V gene lost 2 bases and the J gene lost 7 bases, with 19 bases spanning the gap. The CDR3 sequence is 17 residues long.

This clonotype was observed a handful of times. The chain couples TRBV7-2 to TRBJ2-1; no definite D call. CDR1 and CDR2 (germline): SGHTA, FQGNSA. The CDR3 is 15 residues long. V was shortened by 1 base and J by 3 bases, with 10 bases between the two germline ends. The CDR3 region is CASSLVLKDYNEQFF. DNA of the CDR3: TGTGCCAGCAGCTTAGTTTTGAAGGACTACAATGAGCAGTTCTTC.

This clonotype was seen a few times. The rearrangement links TRBV20-1 to TRBJ2-7, with 8 bases aligning to TRBD2. The CDR3 loop spans 13 amino acids. The germline CDR1 and CDR2 sequences are DFQATT and SNEGSKA (reference sequence). Trimming at V came to 5 bases and at J to 0 bases, leaving 3 bases not matched to a gene. The chain's CDR3 is CSARSGNSYEQYF. DNA for the CDR3: TGCAGTGCTCGTAGCGGGAACTCCTACGAGCAGTACTTC.

The CDR3 DNA follows: TGTGCCTGGAGTGTTTCATCAGGGGGCTCGCACACTGAAGCTTTCTTT. It yields the protein CAWSVSSGGSHTEAFF. V gene TRBV30 combines with J gene TRBJ1-1; 8 bases are shared with TRBD1. This CDR3 is 16 amino acids long. V gave up 0 bases and J gave up 3 bases; unmatched junction bases: 9. Germline assignment: CDR1 GTSNPN and CDR2 SVGIG (reference sequence).